The 27 T cell receptor beta chains reported below all come from one sample, sequenced in a study of blood T cell repertoires in COVID-19. Repertoires were generated with immunoSEQ multiplex PCR, while TCRdb's copy carries only in-frame clones and drops some. The sample contains 130,000 or so clones, around 81% of which appear only once. The sample was peripheral blood. The receptor source for this set is a woman in her sixties or seventies with active or convalescent COVID-19.

This clone has a handful of counts. The CDR3 loop is CASILAGEREQYF. As DNA, the CDR3 is TGTGCCAGCATCCTAGCGGGAGAGAGGGAGCAGTACTTC. The V call is TRBV28, the J call TRBJ2-7; 10 bases are a match to TRBD2. Trimming cost V 7 bases and J 7 bases; bases outside gene matches: 7. Germline V CDR1 and CDR2: MDHEN, SYDVKM. The CDR3 consists of 13 residues.

This clone has only one observation. The gene calls are TRBV10-3 and TRBJ2-2, with D uncertain. Germline assignment: CDR1 ENHRY and CDR2 SYGVKD. V dropped 5 bases and J dropped 1 base, with 11 bases sitting between them. The CDR3 has 15 residues. The CDR3 is CAISPLGQNTGELFF. Written as DNA, the CDR3 is TGTGCCATCAGTCCCCTAGGCCAGAACACCGGGGAGCTGTTTTTT.

The chain has TRBV6-6 and TRBJ2-1; maybe TRBD2 (6 bases). V was trimmed by 4 bases and J by 5 bases, leaving 6 bases between them. CDR1 and CDR2 (germline): MNHNY, SVGAGI (reference sequence). This CDR3 spans 12 amino acids. The CDR3 loop reads CASSWGDNEQFF. DNA for the CDR3: TGTGCCAGCAGTTGGGGGGACAATGAGCAGTTCTTC.

The chain carries TRBV9 and TRBJ2-5; TRBD2 matches at 7 bases. CDR1 and CDR2 (germline): SGDLS, YYNGEE. The CDR3 extends over 15 amino acids. Losses at the gene ends were 0 bases for V and 4 bases for J; bases not matched to a gene: 6. CDR3 sequence: CASSVGGGMGETQYF. The CDR3 DNA reads TGTGCCAGCAGCGTAGGGGGAGGGATGGGAGAGACCCAGTACTTC.

In its sample, this clone was seen a few times. The chain uses TRBV7-2 and TRBJ2-7; 8 bases are a match to TRBD1. Trimming removed 8 bases from V and 3 bases from J; junction bases left unmatched: 9. This CDR3 has 14 residues. CDR1 SGHTA and CDR2 FQGNSA come from the germline V gene. The CDR3 DNA is TGTGCCAGCGGTCTGGCAGGGGGCTTCTACGAGCAGTACTTC. Amino acid sequence: CASGLAGGFYEQYF.

V and J are TRBV29-1 and TRBJ1-6, with 11 bases fitting TRBD1. CDR1 and CDR2 from the germline V gene are SQVTM and ANQGSEA. CDR3 length equals 13 residues. Trimming at V came to 3 bases and at J to 10 bases, leaving 2 bases not matched to a gene. The chain's CDR3 is CSVEGTGGSPLHF. Here the CDR3 DNA reads TGCAGCGTTGAGGGGACAGGGGGATCACCCCTCCACTTT.

The chain links TRBV19 to TRBJ1-5; 9 bases are a match to TRBD1. CDR3 size: 15 residues. V lost 6 bases, J lost 1 base, and 4 bases stayed unmatched. CDR1 is LNHDA, CDR2 SQIVND, per germline (reference sequence). The CDR3 DNA reads TGTGCCAGTAGCCCGACAGGGGGAAGCAATCAGCCCCAGCATTTT. This translates into CASSPTGGSNQPQHF.

This clone was found a few times. The chain combines TRBV11-2 with TRBJ2-5; weak D call: TRBD2 (6 bases). CDR1 and CDR2 from the germline V gene are SGHAT and FQNNGV. The V gene lost 0 bases and the J gene lost 5 bases, with 13 bases spanning the gap. CDR3 length equals 15 residues. This CDR3 is CASSLDWAGRETQYF. The CDR3 region has the DNA TGTGCCAGCAGCTTAGATTGGGCAGGGAGGGAGACCCAGTACTTC.

J is TRBJ1-2 and V is TRBV13; no reliable D call. The V and J ends lost 3 bases and 8 bases respectively, with 19 bases between them. Germline V gene sequence: CDR1 PRHDT, CDR2 FYEKMQ (reference sequence). The CDR3 loop spans 15 amino acids. This chain's CDR3 is CASSFRTGSWVGYTF. CDR3 DNA sequence: TGTGCCAGCAGCTTCCGAACCGGGTCCTGGGTGGGCTACACCTTC.

This clone was seen only a few times. This chain uses TRBV13 with TRBJ2-1, with TRBD2 matching 7 bases. This CDR3 is built from 14 residues. The trim removed 3 bases at V and 8 bases at J, leaving 7 bases unmatched. The germline V gene has CDR1 PRHDT and CDR2 FYEKMQ (reference sequence). This CDR3 reads CASSFGGGLDEQFF. The CDR3 nucleotides are TGTGCCAGCAGCTTTGGCGGGGGACTCGATGAGCAGTTCTTC.

This clone was observed a single time. Here the CDR3 reads CASSGAGTGLNEQFF. DNA for the CDR3: TGCGCCAGCAGTGGAGCGGGCACTGGTTTGAATGAGCAGTTCTTC. This rearrangement joins TRBV10-2 to TRBJ2-1; tentatively, D is TRBD2 (6 bases). Trimming left V 4 bases short and J 7 bases short, with 17 bases between. This CDR3 spans 15 amino acids. Germline CDR1 WSHSY, CDR2 SAAADI.

CDR3 sequence reads: CASSELPGSHEQYV. CDR3 nucleotides: TGTGCCAGCAGTGAACTCCCGGGTTCCCACGAGCAGTACGTC. The chain is built from TRBV6-1 and TRBJ2-7; D is undetermined. Trimming removed 2 bases from V and 5 bases from J, with 13 bases in between. Germline assignment: CDR1 MNHNS and CDR2 SASEGT. CDR3 length: 14 residues.

The V gene is TRBV19, the J gene TRBJ1-4; the D is unclear. CDR1 is LNHDA, CDR2 SQIVND, per germline (reference sequence). The germline V and J ends were trimmed by 0 bases and 2 bases, with 7 bases remaining between them. The CDR3 has 15 residues. As DNA, the CDR3 is TGTGCCAGTAGTATAGATCTACGGACTAATGAAAAACTGTTTTTT. Translated, it gives CASSIDLRTNEKLFF.

The rearrangement links TRBV7-2 to TRBJ1-3; a weak D match, TRBD1 (6 bases). Trimming removed 3 bases at V and 4 bases at J, with 10 bases between. The CDR3 loop spans 14 amino acids. The germline CDR1 and CDR2 sequences are SGHTA and FQGNSA. CDR3 coding DNA: TGTGCCAGCAGCTTCCAGGGGATAGGAAACACCATATATTTT. It is translated as CASSFQGIGNTIYF. Using reference TRBV7-2 and TRBJ1-3 for the parts outside the CDR3, the full variable domain is GAGVSQSPSNKVTEKGKDVELRCDPISGHTALYWYRQSLGQGLEFLIYFQGNSAPDKSGLPSDRFSAERTGGSVSTLTIQRTQQEDSAVYLCASSFQGIGNTIYFGEGSWLTVV.

The chain recombines TRBV6-1 with TRBJ2-7, with 7 bases lining up with TRBD1. CDR1 is MNHNS, CDR2 SASEGT, per germline. The V segment lost 2 bases and the J segment 4 bases; nucleotides outside the gene matches: 8. There are 15 residues in the CDR3. The CDR3 coding sequence is TGTGCCAGCAGTGAATCGCCGGGACAGATGTACGAGCAGTACTTC. Its translation is CASSESPGQMYEQYF.

The V call is TRBV7-8, the J call TRBJ2-6, with a weak D call TRBD1 (5 bases). The CDR3 runs 17 residues. The germline V gene has CDR1 SGHVS and CDR2 FQNEAQ. Trimming stripped 1 base from V and 5 bases from J, with 15 bases between. CDR3 bases: TGTGCCAGCAGCTTAGTAGAAGGGGCTTTGTGGGCCAACGTCCTGACTTTC. Translating gives CASSLVEGALWANVLTF.

This clone was seen more than once but under ten times. The chain carries TRBV7-2 and TRBJ2-4, with D perhaps TRBD2 (6 bases). Germline V gene sequence: CDR1 SGHTA, CDR2 FQGNSA. This CDR3 is 15 amino acids long. The V and J ends lost 2 bases and 4 bases respectively, with 12 bases between them. The CDR3 region is CASSLLAGTKNIQYF. The CDR3 bases are TGTGCCAGCAGCTTATTGGCGGGAACGAAAAACATTCAGTACTTC.

The rearrangement joins TRBV7-9 to TRBJ1-2; 10 bases map to TRBD1. Germline CDR1 and CDR2: SEHNR and FQNEAQ (reference sequence). The CDR3 is 16 residues long. Trimming cost V 6 bases and J 5 bases; bases outside gene matches: 12. The CDR3 sequence: CASSHSRDRGSYGYTF. DNA of the CDR3: TGTGCCAGCAGTCATAGCCGGGACAGGGGTTCGTATGGCTACACCTTC.

J is TRBJ2-3 and V is TRBV11-2; no reliable D call. The germline V and J ends were trimmed by 1 base and 1 base, with 6 bases remaining between them. This CDR3 contains 14 residues. The V gene's germline CDR1 is SGHAT and CDR2 FQNNGV. DNA of the CDR3: TGTGCCAGCAGCTTAGCCCCGGGCACAGATACGCAGTATTTT. Its protein is CASSLAPGTDTQYF. Complete variable domain (other parts from reference TRBV11-2 and TRBJ2-3): EAGVAQSPRYKIIEKRQSVAFWCNPISGHATLYWYQQILGQGPKLLIQFQNNGVVDDSQLPKDRFSAERLKGVDSTLKIQPAKLEDSAVYLCASSLAPGTDTQYFGPGTRLTVL.

The chain carries TRBV5-8 and TRBJ1-5; 11 bases fit TRBD1. This CDR3 is built from 15 residues. Germline lookup yields CDR1 SGHTS and CDR2 YDEGEE. The junction had 6 bases not matched to a gene; V was cut back by 4 bases and J by 6 bases. The CDR3 DNA is TGTGCCAGCAGCCTGGACAGGGGGCGAAGTCAGCCCCAGCATTTT. Residues: CASSLDRGRSQPQHF.

This rearrangement joins TRBV6-1 to TRBJ2-5; no definite D call. The CDR3 has 13 residues. V was pared by 7 bases and J by 4 bases, with 13 bases between. The germline V gene has CDR1 MNHNS and CDR2 SASEGT. The CDR3 sequence: CASTTYPGETQYF. The DNA for the CDR3 is TGTGCCAGCACCACGTATCCCGGAGAGACCCAGTACTTC.

A few counts support this clone. The chain carries TRBV19 and TRBJ1-1, with TRBD1 matching 8 bases. Germline CDR1 is LNHDA and CDR2 is SQIVND (reference sequence). Trimming at V came to 1 base and at J to 5 bases, leaving 3 bases not matched to a gene. This CDR3 is 14 amino acids long. The CDR3 DNA reads TGTGCCAGTAGTATAGGGGACAGGACGACTGAAGCTTTCTTT. Its protein is CASSIGDRTTEAFF.

The rearrangement links TRBV28 to TRBJ2-7, with TRBD1 identical over 8 bases. J gave up 2 bases and V 6 bases, and 6 bases lay outside the gene matches. Germline assignment: CDR1 MDHEN and CDR2 SYDVKM. The CDR3 extends over 14 amino acids. The CDR3 region is CASRRDRNPYEQYF. The CDR3, as DNA: TGTGCCAGCAGGCGGGACAGGAACCCCTACGAGCAGTACTTC.

The V gene is TRBV28, the J gene TRBJ1-1; TRBD1 agrees at 8 bases. CDR3 size: 15 residues. The V gene end was trimmed by 2 bases and the J gene end by 11 bases; junction bases not matched to a gene: 13. Looked up from germline, CDR1 is MDHEN and CDR2 is SYDVKM. The CDR3 reads CASSLVTGDHSSAFF. For the CDR3, the DNA is TGTGCCAGCAGTTTAGTGACAGGGGACCATAGTTCCGCTTTCTTT.

The chain links TRBV7-3 to TRBJ1-4; TRBD1 matches 7 bases. Germline assignment: CDR1 SGHTA and CDR2 FQGTGA. V shed 5 bases and J 3 bases; nucleotides not matched to a gene: 6. This CDR3 has 15 residues. The CDR3, as DNA: TGTGCCAGCAGCCCCCAACAGGGGCCTAATGAAAAACTGTTTTTT. This translates into CASSPQQGPNEKLFF.

The J gene is TRBJ2-1, the V gene TRBV11-3; TRBD1 matches at 7 bases. Germline V gene lookup returns CDR1 SGHNT and CDR2 YENEEA. The CDR3 contains 16 residues. Unmatched junction bases numbered 13, after V lost 6 bases and J lost 5 bases. This CDR3 is CASSLRGRTGHNEQFF. CDR3 DNA: TGTGCCAGCAGTTTAAGGGGGCGGACAGGTCACAATGAGCAGTTCTTC.

Turning to this clone: One end of the junction is discordant with germline, which a read error may explain. The V call is TRBV7-3, the J call TRBJ2-3; 8 nucleotides line up with TRBD1. The CDR3 runs to 13 residues. Per the germline V gene, CDR1 is SGHTA and CDR2 is FQGTGA. The CDR3 nucleotides read TGTGCCAGCAGCTTAACGCGGAACCAGGGGGCGGATTTT. Encoded protein: CASSLTRNQGADF.